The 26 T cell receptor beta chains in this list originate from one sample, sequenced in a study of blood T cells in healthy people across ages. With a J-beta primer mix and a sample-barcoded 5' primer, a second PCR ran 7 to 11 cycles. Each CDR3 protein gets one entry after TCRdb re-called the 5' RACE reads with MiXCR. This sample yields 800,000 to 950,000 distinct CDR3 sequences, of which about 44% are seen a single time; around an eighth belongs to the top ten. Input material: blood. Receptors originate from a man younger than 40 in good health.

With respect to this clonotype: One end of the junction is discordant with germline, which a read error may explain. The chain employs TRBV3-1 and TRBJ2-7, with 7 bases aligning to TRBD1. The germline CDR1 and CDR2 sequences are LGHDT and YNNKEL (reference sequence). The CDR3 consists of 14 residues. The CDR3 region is CASSQNRGGYGQYF. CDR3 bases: TGTGCCAGCAGCCAAAACAGAGGGGGCTACGGGCAGTACTTC.

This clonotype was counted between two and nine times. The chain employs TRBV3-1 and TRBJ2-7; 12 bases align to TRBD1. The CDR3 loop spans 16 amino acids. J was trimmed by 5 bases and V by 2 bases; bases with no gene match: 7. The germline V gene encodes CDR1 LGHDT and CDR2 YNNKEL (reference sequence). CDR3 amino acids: CASSQRDRGRVNEQYF. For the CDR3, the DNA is TGTGCCAGCAGCCAAAGGGACAGGGGGCGCGTTAACGAGCAGTACTTC.

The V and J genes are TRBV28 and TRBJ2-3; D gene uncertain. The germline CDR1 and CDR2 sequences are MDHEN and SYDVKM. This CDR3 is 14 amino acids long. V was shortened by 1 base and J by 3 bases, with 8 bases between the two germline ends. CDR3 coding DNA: TGTGCCAGCAGTTTATCGGCAGGAACAGATACGCAGTATTTT. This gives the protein CASSLSAGTDTQYF.

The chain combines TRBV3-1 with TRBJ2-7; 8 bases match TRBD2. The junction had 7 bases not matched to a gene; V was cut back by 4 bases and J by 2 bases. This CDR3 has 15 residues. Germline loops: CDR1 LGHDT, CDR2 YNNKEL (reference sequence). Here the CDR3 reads CASSLSSGRPYEQYF. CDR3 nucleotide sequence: TGTGCCAGCAGCCTCTCTAGCGGGCGTCCCTACGAGCAGTACTTC.

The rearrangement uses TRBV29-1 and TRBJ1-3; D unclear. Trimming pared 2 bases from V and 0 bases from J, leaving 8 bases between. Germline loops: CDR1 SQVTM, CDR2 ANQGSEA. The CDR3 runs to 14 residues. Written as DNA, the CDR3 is TGCAGCGTTGAACGAGATATCTCTGGAAACACCATATATTTT. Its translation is CSVERDISGNTIYF.

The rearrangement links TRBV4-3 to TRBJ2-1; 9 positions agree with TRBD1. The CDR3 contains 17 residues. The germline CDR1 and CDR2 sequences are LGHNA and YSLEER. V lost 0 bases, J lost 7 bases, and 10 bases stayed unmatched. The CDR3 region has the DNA TGCGCCAGCAGCCAAGATCTCGGGACAGGGATGAGGAATGAGCAGTTCTTC. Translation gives CASSQDLGTGMRNEQFF.

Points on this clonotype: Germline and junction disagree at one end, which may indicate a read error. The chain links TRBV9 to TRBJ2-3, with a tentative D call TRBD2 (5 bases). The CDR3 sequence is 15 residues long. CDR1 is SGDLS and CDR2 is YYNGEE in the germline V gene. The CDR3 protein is CAGSGSGGTTDTQYF. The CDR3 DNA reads TGTGCCGGCAGCGGAAGTGGCGGCACCACAGATACGCAGTATTTT.

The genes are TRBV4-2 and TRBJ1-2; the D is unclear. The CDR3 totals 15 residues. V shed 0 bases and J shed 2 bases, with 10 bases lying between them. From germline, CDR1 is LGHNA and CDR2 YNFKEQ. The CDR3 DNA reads TGTGCCAGCAGCCAAGACCCGCAACCCAACTATGGCTACACCTTC. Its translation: CASSQDPQPNYGYTF.

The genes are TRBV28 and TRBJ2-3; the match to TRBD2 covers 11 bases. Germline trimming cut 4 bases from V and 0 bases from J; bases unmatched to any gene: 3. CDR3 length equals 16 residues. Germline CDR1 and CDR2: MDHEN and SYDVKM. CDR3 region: CASSSGLAASTDTQYF. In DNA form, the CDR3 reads TGTGCCAGCAGTTCGGGACTAGCGGCTAGCACAGATACGCAGTATTTT.

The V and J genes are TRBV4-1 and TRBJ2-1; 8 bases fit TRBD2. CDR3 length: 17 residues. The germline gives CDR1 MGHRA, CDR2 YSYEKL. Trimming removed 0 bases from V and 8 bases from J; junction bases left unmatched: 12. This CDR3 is CASSQDPGGTYNDEQFF. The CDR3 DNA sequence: TGCGCCAGCAGCCAAGATCCGGGGGGGACATACAATGATGAGCAGTTCTTC.

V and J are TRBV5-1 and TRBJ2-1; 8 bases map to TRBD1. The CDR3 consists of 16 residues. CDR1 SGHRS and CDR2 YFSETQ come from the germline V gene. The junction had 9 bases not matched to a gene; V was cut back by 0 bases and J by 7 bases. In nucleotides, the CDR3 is TGCGCCAGCAGCTTGGCCGGGGCAGGGGGCACGAATGAGCAGTTCTTC. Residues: CASSLAGAGGTNEQFF.

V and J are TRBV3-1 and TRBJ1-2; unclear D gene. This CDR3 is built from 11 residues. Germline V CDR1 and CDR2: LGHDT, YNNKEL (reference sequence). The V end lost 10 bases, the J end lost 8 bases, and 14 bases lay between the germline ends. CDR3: CATGEDLGYTF. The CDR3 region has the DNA TGTGCCACTGGGGAGGATCTGGGCTACACCTTC. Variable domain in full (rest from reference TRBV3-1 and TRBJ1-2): DTAVSQTPKYLVTQMGNDKSIKCEQNLGHDTMYWYKQDSKKFLKIMFSYNNKELIINETVPNRFSPKSPDKAHLNLHINSLELGDSAVYFCATGEDLGYTFGSGTRLTVV.

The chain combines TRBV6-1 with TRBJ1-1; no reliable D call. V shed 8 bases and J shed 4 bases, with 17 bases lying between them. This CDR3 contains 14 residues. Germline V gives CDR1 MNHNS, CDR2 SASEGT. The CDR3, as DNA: TGTGCCAGCGTAGAGGGAGGGTTGAGCACTGAAGCTTTCTTT. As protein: CASVEGGLSTEAFF.

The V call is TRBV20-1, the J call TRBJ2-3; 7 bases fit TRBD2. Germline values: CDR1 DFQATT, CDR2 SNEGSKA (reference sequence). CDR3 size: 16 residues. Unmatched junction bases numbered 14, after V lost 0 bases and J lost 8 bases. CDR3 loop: CSARDPASGSQGTQYF. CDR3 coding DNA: TGCAGTGCTAGAGATCCGGCTAGCGGTTCGCAGGGTACGCAGTATTTT.

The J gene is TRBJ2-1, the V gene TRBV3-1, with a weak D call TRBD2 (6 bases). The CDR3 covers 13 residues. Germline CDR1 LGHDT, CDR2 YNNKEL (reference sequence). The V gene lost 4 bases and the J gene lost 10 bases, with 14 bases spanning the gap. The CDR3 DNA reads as TGTGCCAGCAGCCCCTCGGGACTCCTAGAGCAGTTCTTC. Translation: CASSPSGLLEQFF.

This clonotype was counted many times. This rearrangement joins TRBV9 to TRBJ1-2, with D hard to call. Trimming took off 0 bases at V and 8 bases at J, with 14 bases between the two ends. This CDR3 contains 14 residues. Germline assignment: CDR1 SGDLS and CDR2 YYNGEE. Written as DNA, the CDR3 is TGTGCCAGCAGCGTAGGGCAGATCCTGAGCGGCTACACCTTC. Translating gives CASSVGQILSGYTF.

The CDR3 bases are TGTGCCAGCAGTTACTTGGGTTTCTATGGCTACACCTTC. This gives the protein CASSYLGFYGYTF. This rearrangement joins TRBV6-6 to TRBJ1-2; D gene uncertain. Germline-derived CDR1 and CDR2 are MNHNY and SVGAGI (reference sequence). The CDR3 consists of 13 residues. The V end was cut by 1 base, the J end by 4 bases, with 7 bases between.

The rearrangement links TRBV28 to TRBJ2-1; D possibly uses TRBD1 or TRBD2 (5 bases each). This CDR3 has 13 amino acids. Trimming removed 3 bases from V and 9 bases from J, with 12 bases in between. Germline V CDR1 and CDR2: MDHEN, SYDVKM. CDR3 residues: CASSFGATSEQFF. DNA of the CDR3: TGTGCCAGCAGTTTCGGGGCAACCAGTGAGCAGTTCTTC.

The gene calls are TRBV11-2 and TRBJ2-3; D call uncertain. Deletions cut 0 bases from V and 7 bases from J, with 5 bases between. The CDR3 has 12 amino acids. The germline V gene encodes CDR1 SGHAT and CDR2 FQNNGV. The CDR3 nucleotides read TGTGCCAGCAGCTTAGAGGGAAATACGCAGTATTTT. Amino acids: CASSLEGNTQYF.

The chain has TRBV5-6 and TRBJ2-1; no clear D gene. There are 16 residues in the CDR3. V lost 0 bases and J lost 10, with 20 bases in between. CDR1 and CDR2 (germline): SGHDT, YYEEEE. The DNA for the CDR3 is TGTGCCAGCAGCTTGGTCAAAGTTAAACGCCGAGCCGAGCAGTTCTTC. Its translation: CASSLVKVKRRAEQFF.

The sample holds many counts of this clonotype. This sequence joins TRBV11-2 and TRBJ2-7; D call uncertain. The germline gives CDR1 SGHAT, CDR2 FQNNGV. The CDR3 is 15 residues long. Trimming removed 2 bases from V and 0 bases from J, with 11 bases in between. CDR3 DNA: TGTGCCAGCAGCTTAACCCAGCAAAGCTCCTACGAGCAGTACTTC. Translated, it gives CASSLTQQSSYEQYF.

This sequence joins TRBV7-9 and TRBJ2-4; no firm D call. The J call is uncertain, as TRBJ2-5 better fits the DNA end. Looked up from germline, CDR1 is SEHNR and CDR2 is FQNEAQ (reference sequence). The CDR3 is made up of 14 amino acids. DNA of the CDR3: TGTGCCAGCAGCTTCCAGTTATCCGAAGAGACCCAGTACTTC. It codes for CASSFQLSEETQYF.

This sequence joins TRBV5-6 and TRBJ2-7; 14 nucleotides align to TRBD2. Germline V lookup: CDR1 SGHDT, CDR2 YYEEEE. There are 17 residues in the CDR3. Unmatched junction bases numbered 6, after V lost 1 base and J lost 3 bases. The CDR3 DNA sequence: TGTGCCAGCAGCTTGACTGGACTAGCGGGGGGCCACTACGAGCAGTACTTC. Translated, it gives CASSLTGLAGGHYEQYF.

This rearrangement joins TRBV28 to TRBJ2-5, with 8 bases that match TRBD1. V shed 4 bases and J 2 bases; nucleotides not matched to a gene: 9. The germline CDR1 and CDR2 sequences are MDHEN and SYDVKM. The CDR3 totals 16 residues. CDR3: CASSSAGQGKQETQYF. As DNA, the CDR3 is TGTGCCAGCAGTTCCGCAGGACAGGGAAAACAAGAGACCCAGTACTTC.

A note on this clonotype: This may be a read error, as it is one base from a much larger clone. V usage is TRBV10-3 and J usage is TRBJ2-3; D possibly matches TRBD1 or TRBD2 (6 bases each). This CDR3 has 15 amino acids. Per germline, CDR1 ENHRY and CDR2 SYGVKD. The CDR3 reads CATSESGADTDTQYF. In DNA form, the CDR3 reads TGTGCCACCAGTGAGTCGGGGGCGGATACAGATACGCAGTATTTT.

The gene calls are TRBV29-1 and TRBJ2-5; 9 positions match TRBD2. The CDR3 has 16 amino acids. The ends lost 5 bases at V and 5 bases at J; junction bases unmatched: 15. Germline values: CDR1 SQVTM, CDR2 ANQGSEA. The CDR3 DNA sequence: TGCAGCGTTATTTACGGGAGCGGGGGGTTGCGCGAGACCCAGTACTTC. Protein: CSVIYGSGGLRETQYF.